The 5 T cell receptor beta chains below were found in one sample sequenced in a study of metastatic and nonmetastatic thyroid tumors. Until they underwent thyroid surgery, no patient had received any treatment. From the PCR reads, TCRdb re-called clones with MiXCR. The profile shows under 25,000 clones, approximately 22% of them singletons. The source material was adjacent normal tissue. The receptor source for this set is a female donor with papillary thyroid cancer or a benign thyroid nodule (not recorded which). Some clones in this sample may be carry-over from other donors' samples.

V gene TRBV12-3 or TRBV12-4 combines with J gene TRBJ2-7, with 7 bases identical to TRBD2. V shed 3 bases and J 5 bases; nucleotides not matched to a gene: 7. This CDR3 has 14 amino acids. This CDR3 is CASSFLGGYNEQYF. DNA for the CDR3: TGTGCCAGCAGTTTCTTGGGGGGGTACAACGAGCAGTACTTC.

The chain links TRBV19 to TRBJ2-5; TRBD1 matches at 9 bases. The CDR3 runs 15 residues. CDR1 LNHDA and CDR2 SQIVND come from the germline V gene (reference sequence). With V trimmed by 6 bases and J by 4 bases, 9 bases remained unmatched. CDR3 in amino acids: CASSGTGRGRETQYF. The CDR3 DNA sequence: TGTGCCAGTAGCGGGACAGGGAGGGGGAGAGAGACCCAGTACTTC. Full variable domain (rest looked up from reference TRBV19 and TRBJ2-5): DGGITQSPKYLFRKEGQNVTLSCEQNLNHDAMYWYRQDPGQGLRLIYYSQIVNDFQKGDIAEGYSVSREKKESFPLTVTSAQKNPTAFYLCASSGTGRGRETQYFGPGTRLLVL.

This clone qualifies as medium-sized. This rearrangement joins TRBV5-1 to TRBJ1-1, with TRBD1 identical over 8 bases. The junction had 10 bases not matched to a gene; V was cut back by 5 bases and J by 10 bases. This CDR3 region has 13 residues. CDR1 SGHRS and CDR2 YFSETQ come from the germline V gene. The CDR3 region has the DNA TGCGCCAGCAGTCTTGGACAGGGAAGAGTAGCTTTCTTT. Translation: CASSLGQGRVAFF. The variable domain in full, completed from reference TRBV5-1 and TRBJ1-1, reads KAGVTQTPRYLIKTRGQQVTLSCSPISGHRSVSWYQQTPGQGLQFLFEYFSETQRNKGNFPGRFSGRQFSNSRSEMNVSTLELGDSALYLCASSLGQGRVAFFGQGTRLTVV.

This clone was observed at least ten times. The gene calls are TRBV7-3 and TRBJ2-5; 9 bases agree with TRBD1. Trimming cost V 5 bases and J 2 bases; bases outside gene matches: 3. This CDR3 is 14 amino acids long. The germline V gene encodes CDR1 SGHTA and CDR2 FQGTGA. Here the CDR3 DNA reads TGTGCCAGCAGCCCACAGGGGGCTCAAGAGACCCAGTACTTC. It encodes CASSPQGAQETQYF.

In its sample, this clone was seen many times. V is TRBV7-9 and J is TRBJ2-1; TRBD1 agrees at 8 bases. Germline V gene sequence: CDR1 SEHNR, CDR2 FQNEAQ (reference sequence). This CDR3 spans 15 amino acids. V shed 4 bases and J 8 bases; nucleotides not matched to a gene: 10. This CDR3 is CASSSATGTGDEQFF. CDR3 in DNA: TGTGCCAGCAGCTCGGCCACCGGGACAGGTGATGAGCAGTTCTTC.